This TCR beta chain was captured in a study of T-cell reconstitution after alpha-beta-depleted transplantation in children. Germline-derived CDR1 and CDR2 are MDHEN and SYDVKM. V shed 10 bases and J 5 bases; nucleotides not matched to a gene: 6. CDR3 length equals 12 residues. The library targeted TCRbeta and was prepared with unique molecular identifiers. TCRdb reanalysed the PCR reads using MiXCR and keeps one entry per CDR3 protein. The table lists about 24,000 distinct CDR3 sequences, approximately 11% of them singletons. The sequences come from PBMCs from the stem cell graft donor, collected from the stem cell graft. The chain employs TRBV28 and TRBJ2-3, with 7 bases lining up with TRBD2. This receptor was obtained from a human donor who donated a stem cell graft to a child with chronic granulomatous disease. In nucleotides, the CDR3 is TGTGCCATCGGCCCGGGGGGAGATACGCAGTATTTT. Amino acids: CAIGPGGDTQYF.